The present entry profiles one T cell receptor (beta chain) with its context. Its antigen is as yet unknown. Relative to the germline gene, one junction end is altered; a read error may explain this. This sample stems from a study of T cells in Graves' hyperthyroidism and ophthalmopathy. Findings of the study overall: Most clonotypes that expanded in the thyroid above 0.001 also showed up in blood. Stable hyperthyroidism was told apart from ophthalmopathy by a model built on 13 V-J features.

Reasons for excluding patients were uncontrolled infection, other autoimmune disease, pregnancy or lactation. Orbital computed tomography and thyroid ultrasound, together with serum TRAb and thyroxine and clinical symptoms, were used for diagnoses. Amplification targeted TCR beta CDR3 regions from RNA transcripts. First-round RT-PCR with HTBI primers amplified the TCR CDR3 region. TCRdb ran MiXCR on the multiplex PCR reads and lists one entry per CDR3 protein. The table lists about 360,000 distinct CDR3 sequences, less than 15% of them singletons. CDR3 length equals 17 residues. Germline-derived CDR1 and CDR2 are SEHNR and FQNEAQ (reference sequence).

This chain uses TRBV7-9 with TRBJ2-1, with 10 bases aligning to TRBD2. Sequencing was done on a sample of blood. The origin of this receptor is a woman under 30 with Graves' hyperthyroidism. CDR3 sequence (DNA): TGTGCCAACAGCCCACCCAGGCTAGCGGGAGTCTACAATGAGCAGTTCTTC. Its protein product is CANSPPRLAGVYNEQFF.